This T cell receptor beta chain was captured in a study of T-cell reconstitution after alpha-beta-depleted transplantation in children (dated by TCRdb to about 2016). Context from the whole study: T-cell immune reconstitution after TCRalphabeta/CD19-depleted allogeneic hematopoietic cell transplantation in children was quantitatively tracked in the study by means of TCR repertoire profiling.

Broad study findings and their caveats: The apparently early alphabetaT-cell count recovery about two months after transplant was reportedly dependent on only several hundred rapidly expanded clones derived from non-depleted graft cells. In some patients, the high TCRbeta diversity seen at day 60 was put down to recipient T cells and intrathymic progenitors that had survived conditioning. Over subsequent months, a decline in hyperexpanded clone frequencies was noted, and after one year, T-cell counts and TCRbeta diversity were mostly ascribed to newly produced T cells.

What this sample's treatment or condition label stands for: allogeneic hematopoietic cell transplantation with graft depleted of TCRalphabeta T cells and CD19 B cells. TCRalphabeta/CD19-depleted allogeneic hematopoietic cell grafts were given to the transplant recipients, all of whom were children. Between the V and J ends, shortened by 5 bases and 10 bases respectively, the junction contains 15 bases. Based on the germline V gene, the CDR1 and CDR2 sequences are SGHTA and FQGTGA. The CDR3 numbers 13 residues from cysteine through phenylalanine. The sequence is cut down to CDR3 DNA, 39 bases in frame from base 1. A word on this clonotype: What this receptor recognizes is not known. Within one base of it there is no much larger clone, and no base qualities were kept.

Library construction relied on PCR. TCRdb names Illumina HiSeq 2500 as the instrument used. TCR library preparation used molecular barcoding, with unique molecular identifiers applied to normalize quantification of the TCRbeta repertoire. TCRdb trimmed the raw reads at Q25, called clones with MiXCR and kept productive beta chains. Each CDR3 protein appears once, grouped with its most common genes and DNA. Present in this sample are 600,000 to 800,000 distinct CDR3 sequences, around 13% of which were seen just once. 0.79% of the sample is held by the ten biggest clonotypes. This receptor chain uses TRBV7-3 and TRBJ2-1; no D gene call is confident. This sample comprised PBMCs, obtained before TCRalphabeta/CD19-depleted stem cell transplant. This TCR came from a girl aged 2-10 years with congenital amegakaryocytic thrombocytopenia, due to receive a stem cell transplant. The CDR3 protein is CASSVNPTWEQFF. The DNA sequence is TGTGCCAGCAGCGTAAACCCTACCTGGGAGCAGTTCTTC.